This T cell receptor beta chain is from a study of cytomegalovirus exposure and HLA in healthy donors. Amplification used 60 Vbeta primers and 13 Jbeta primers. Study processing details: Counted up in a later analysis, unique TCR beta chains came to roughly 80 million, with about 9.9 million shared. Only in-frame clones appear in the TCRdb table, and some are missing; sequencing was by immunoSEQ multiplex PCR. Clone size and the V and J calls come from that table; the DNA yielded D and trimming. The profile shows 95,000 to 150,000 clones, approximately 78% of them singletons. This TCR was sampled from a woman aged 30 to 39 in good health and CMV-seropositive. The sequenced sample was PBMCs.

CDR3 amino acids: CARSWAHPYEQYF. As DNA, the CDR3 is TGTGCCAGAAGCTGGGCCCACCCATACGAGCAGTACTTC. The J gene is TRBJ2-7, the V gene TRBV5-3, with unresolved D. TRBV5-3 is an ORF; its function is uncertain. The CDR3 has 13 amino acids. Trimming took 3 bases from V and 4 from J, leaving 11 bases between them.